This passage covers 29 T cell receptor beta chains from one sample sequenced in a study of spatial heterogeneity in lung cancer. Whole-study results and caveats: Tumoral mutation counts were tracked by counts of expanded intratumoral alpha and beta TCRs.

These TCRs are of unknown antigen specificity. TCRdb redid the calling of the 5' RACE reads with MiXCR, one entry per CDR3 protein. The table lists around 13,000 distinct CDR3 sequences, roughly 4.6% of them singletons, with about 23% in the top ten. Sample time point: sample taken at primary tumor resection. The sequencing used lung tumor tissue, collected at surgery. These receptors were taken from a male donor with early-stage non-small cell lung cancer.

This clonotype occurred many times. The chain carries TRBV7-9 and TRBJ2-1; TRBD2 matches 10 bases. V lost 4 bases, J lost 2 bases, and 5 bases stayed unmatched. The CDR3 runs 16 residues. Per the germline V gene, CDR1 is SEHNR and CDR2 is FQNEAQ (reference sequence). The DNA for the CDR3 is TGTGCCAGCAGCTCCGGGACTAGCGCTACCTACAATGAGCAGTTCTTC. Protein sequence: CASSSGTSATYNEQFF.

Within the sample, this clonotype is medium-sized (0.01 to 0.1%). The rearrangement uses TRBV11-2 and TRBJ2-3, with D unresolved. CDR1 SGHAT and CDR2 FQNNGV come from the germline V gene. The germline V and J ends were trimmed by 4 bases and 4 bases, with 9 bases remaining between them. The CDR3 covers 13 residues. CDR3 in amino acids: CASSSLAADTQYF. In DNA, the CDR3 is TGTGCCAGCAGCTCGCTGGCAGCAGATACGCAGTATTTT.

The chain employs TRBV20-1 and TRBJ1-1; no reliable D call. Trimming took 8 bases from V and 1 from J, leaving 11 bases between them. CDR1 and CDR2 (germline): DFQATT, SNEGSKA (reference sequence). The CDR3 length is 12 residues. CDR3 sequence (DNA): TGCAGTCTTACTCGACAGAACACTGAAGCTTTCTTT. Its translation is CSLTRQNTEAFF.

This clonotype occurred many times. This chain connects TRBV7-2 to TRBJ2-7; 7 positions agree with TRBD1. J gave up 1 base and V 5 bases, and 5 bases lay outside the gene matches. The length of the CDR3 is 14 residues. In germline, CDR1 is SGHTA, CDR2 FQGNSA. Here the CDR3 reads CASSPRTGSYEQYF. In DNA form, the CDR3 reads TGTGCCAGCAGCCCGCGGACAGGTTCCTACGAGCAGTACTTC. Variable domain in full (rest from reference TRBV7-2 and TRBJ2-7): GAGVSQSPSNKVTEKGKDVELRCDPISGHTALYWYRQSLGQGLEFLIYFQGNSAPDKSGLPSDRFSAERTGGSVSTLTIQRTQQEDSAVYLCASSPRTGSYEQYFGPGTRLTVT.

CDR3 in amino acids: CASSWTGAYNSPLHF. CDR3 DNA: TGCGCCAGCAGCTGGACAGGAGCATATAATTCACCCCTCCACTTT. The chain recombines TRBV5-1 with TRBJ1-6; 7 positions agree with TRBD1. The CDR3 is 15 residues long. Germline-derived CDR1 and CDR2 are SGHRS and YFSETQ. J was trimmed by 4 bases and V by 3 bases; bases with no gene match: 4.

This clonotype was found many times. This chain joins TRBV7-2 and TRBJ2-5; 8 bases are a match to TRBD1. CDR1 is SGHTA and CDR2 is FQGNSA in the germline V gene. V was pared by 5 bases and J by 3 bases, with 5 bases of the junction left unmatched. This CDR3 has 14 amino acids. The DNA for the CDR3 is TGTGCCAGCAGCCCCCGGACAGGGAAAGAGACCCAGTACTTC. Protein: CASSPRTGKETQYF.

This clonotype is medium-sized within its sample. J is TRBJ2-7 and V is TRBV15; 8 bases are shared with TRBD1. J gave up 5 bases and V 1 base, and 10 bases lay outside the gene matches. The CDR3 has 16 amino acids. CDR1 LNHNV and CDR2 YYDKDF come from the germline V gene (reference sequence). The CDR3 nucleotides are TGTGCCACCAGCAGAGGCTACGGACAGGGCGAGGACGAGCAGTACTTC. Its translation: CATSRGYGQGEDEQYF.

There are many counts of this clonotype. The chain links TRBV5-1 to TRBJ1-4, with D perhaps TRBD1 (6 bases). With 7 bases removed from V and 7 bases from J, the gap between germline ends came to 14 bases. Germline CDR1 and CDR2: SGHRS and YFSETQ. This CDR3 is built from 13 residues. The CDR3 here is CASATGNGEKLFF. The CDR3 nucleotides read TGCGCCAGCGCCACAGGGAACGGTGAAAAACTGTTTTTT.

The CDR3 region is CSAKQGRTGELFF. In DNA, the CDR3 is TGCAGTGCTAAGCAGGGGAGGACCGGGGAGCTGTTTTTT. The rearrangement links TRBV20-1 to TRBJ2-2, with D tentatively TRBD1 or TRBD2 (6 bases each). Germline lookup yields CDR1 DFQATT and CDR2 SNEGSKA (reference sequence). The V gene lost 4 bases and the J gene lost 5 bases, with 11 bases spanning the gap. The CDR3 has 13 residues.

This clonotype was recorded a few times. V is TRBV5-1 and J is TRBJ1-1, with D possibly TRBD1 on 6 matching bases. Looked up from germline, CDR1 is SGHRS and CDR2 is YFSETQ. V lost 2 bases and J lost 1, with 9 bases in between. This CDR3 has 14 residues. The CDR3 bases are TGCGCCAGCAGCTTACAGGGAGGGAACACTGAAGCTTTCTTT. This sequence encodes CASSLQGGNTEAFF.

In its sample, this clonotype was seen many times. This chain uses TRBV7-9 with TRBJ2-7; D not resolved. From germline, CDR1 is SEHNR and CDR2 FQNEAQ (reference sequence). This CDR3 region has 13 residues. The V end was cut by 1 base, the J end by 0 bases, with 4 bases between. The CDR3 reads CASSLGASYEQYF. CDR3 nucleotide sequence: TGTGCCAGCAGCTTAGGGGCCTCCTACGAGCAGTACTTC.

This clonotype was seen many times. The rearrangement uses TRBV7-2 and TRBJ2-5; TRBD2 agrees at 7 bases. CDR1 is SGHTA and CDR2 is FQGNSA in the germline V gene. Losses at the gene ends were 1 base for V and 1 base for J; bases not matched to a gene: 12. The CDR3 consists of 18 residues. CDR3 loop: CASSLDPGAGVLQETQYF. Here the CDR3 DNA reads TGTGCCAGCAGCTTAGATCCTGGGGCGGGGGTACTCCAAGAGACCCAGTACTTC.

This clonotype appeared many times. V is TRBV20-1 and J is TRBJ1-5; D gene unclear. The V and J ends lost 2 bases and 5 bases respectively, with 13 bases between them. From germline, CDR1 is DFQATT and CDR2 SNEGSKA (reference sequence). CDR3 length: 14 amino acids. CDR3 nucleotide sequence: TGCAGTGCTAGAAGGTGGGCAGATTATCAGCCCCAGCATTTT. Translation gives CSARRWADYQPQHF.

This clonotype came up a few times. This chain connects TRBV11-2 to TRBJ2-3, with a tentative D call TRBD1 (6 bases). This CDR3 contains 21 residues. Germline-derived CDR1 and CDR2 are SGHAT and FQNNGV. Between the trimmed V and J ends, which lost 5 bases and 0 bases, there was a span of 30 bases. In DNA, the CDR3 is TGTGCCAGCAGCCAATCATGGGTCACCGGGACCGGGACATCAAGCACAGATACGCAGTATTTT. Amino acid sequence: CASSQSWVTGTGTSSTDTQYF. Together with reference TRBV11-2 and TRBJ2-3, the CDR3 gives the full variable domain: EAGVAQSPRYKIIEKRQSVAFWCNPISGHATLYWYQQILGQGPKLLIQFQNNGVVDDSQLPKDRFSAERLKGVDSTLKIQPAKLEDSAVYLCASSQSWVTGTGTSSTDTQYFGPGTRLTVL.

Ten or more counts support this clonotype. The chain joins TRBV2 to TRBJ2-7; D is possibly TRBD2 (6 bases). Germline V gives CDR1 SNHLY, CDR2 FYNNEI. The CDR3 contains 13 residues. The V end lost 8 bases, the J end lost 8 bases, and 19 bases lay between the germline ends. The CDR3, as DNA: TGTGCCAGCCGTAAGACCCCTAGCGTCCAGCAGTACTTC. Residues: CASRKTPSVQQYF.

This clonotype was picked up a small number of times. The chain links TRBV7-2 to TRBJ1-1; D call uncertain. V lost 2 bases, J lost 4 bases, and 14 bases lay in between. Looked up from germline, CDR1 is SGHTA and CDR2 is FQGNSA. The CDR3 sequence is 15 residues long. DNA for the CDR3: TGTGCCAGCAGCTTAAAATCTGGGGAGGGCACTGAAGCTTTCTTT. Translation gives CASSLKSGEGTEAFF.

This clonotype was seen many times. J is TRBJ2-2 and V is TRBV20-1; 11 bases are a match to TRBD2. Germline V gene data show CDR1 as DFQATT and CDR2 as SNEGSKA (reference sequence). Trimming took 5 bases from V and 2 from J; bases not matched to a gene: 4. The CDR3 has 15 residues. CDR3 region: CSALTSGENTGELFF. The CDR3 nucleotides read TGCAGTGCTCTGACTAGCGGGGAAAACACCGGGGAGCTGTTTTTT.

This clonotype ranks as medium-sized. CDR3 bases: TGTGCCAGCAGTTTAAACAGGGATAGCAATCAGCCCCAGCATTTT. This sequence encodes CASSLNRDSNQPQHF. The gene calls are TRBV27 and TRBJ1-5, with D perhaps TRBD1 (6 bases). V was cut by 2 bases and J by 0 bases, with 8 bases left in between. This CDR3 is built from 15 residues. The germline V gene has CDR1 MNHEY and CDR2 SMNVEV (reference sequence).

The chain combines TRBV14 with TRBJ2-3; D is unresolved. Germline V lookup: CDR1 SGHDN, CDR2 FVKESK. There are 13 residues in the CDR3. The V end was cut by 2 bases, the J end by 10 bases, with 13 bases between. The CDR3 nucleotides are TGTGCCAGCAGCCAAAATGCTTACCTAGCGCAGTATTTT. Translated: CASSQNAYLAQYF.

This clonotype was seen ten or more times. The V gene is TRBV28, the J gene TRBJ2-3; either TRBD1 or TRBD2 may supply D (6 bases each). Trimming took off 10 bases at V and 4 bases at J, with 18 bases between the two ends. The CDR3 is 14 residues long. The germline V gene has CDR1 MDHEN and CDR2 SYDVKM. CDR3 region: CATLRTGTSDTQYF. Written as DNA, the CDR3 is TGTGCCACCCTAAGAACAGGGACTTCAGATACGCAGTATTTT.

The chain recombines TRBV20-1 with TRBJ1-6; D unresolved. The CDR3 is 15 amino acids. Trimming pared 6 bases from V and 0 bases from J, leaving 12 bases between. CDR1 is DFQATT, CDR2 SNEGSKA, per germline (reference sequence). The CDR3 DNA follows: TGCAGTGCAACCGAGGGTAGCTCCTATAATTCACCCCTCCACTTT. Translation gives CSATEGSSYNSPLHF.

This clonotype was counted at least ten times. The chain uses TRBV6-1 and TRBJ2-7; D is ambiguous. V shed 6 bases and J shed 2 bases, with 11 bases lying between them. The germline gives CDR1 MNHNS, CDR2 SASEGT. CDR3 length: 13 residues. The CDR3 bases are TGTGCCAGCAGCCCCCGAGGCGCCTACGAGCAGTACTTC. It yields the protein CASSPRGAYEQYF.

The chain uses TRBV20-1 and TRBJ2-3, with 8 nucleotides matching TRBD2. Trimming removed 3 bases from V and 2 bases from J; junction bases left unmatched: 1. In germline, CDR1 is DFQATT, CDR2 SNEGSKA (reference sequence). This CDR3 has 13 amino acids. The CDR3 DNA follows: TGCAGTGCTAGCGGGGGGGCCACAGATACGCAGTATTTT. Translation: CSASGGATDTQYF.

The rearrangement links TRBV19 to TRBJ1-6, with D uncertain. The CDR3 runs to 13 residues. V lost 4 bases, J lost 4 bases, and 5 bases lay in between. Germline CDR1 reads LNHDA; CDR2 reads SQIVND (reference sequence). The CDR3 here is CASSTGYNSPLHF. CDR3 sequence (DNA): TGTGCCAGTAGTACGGGATATAATTCACCCCTCCACTTT.

The CDR3 spells CASSPGTMEETQYF. The CDR3 bases are TGCGCCAGCAGCCCCGGGACAATGGAAGAGACCCAGTACTTC. This chain links TRBV5-1 with TRBJ2-5, with D possibly being TRBD1 (6 bases). CDR3 length: 14 amino acids. Germline CDR1 SGHRS, CDR2 YFSETQ. V lost 4 bases and J 3 bases, leaving 13 bases between the germline ends.

In this sample, this clonotype is large. The chain recombines TRBV4-3 with TRBJ1-2, with D uncertain. Germline loops: CDR1 LGHNA, CDR2 YSLEER. This CDR3 region has 14 residues. Trimming pared 1 base from V and 4 bases from J, leaving 10 bases between. The CDR3, as DNA: TGCGCCAGCAGCCAAGTTGTAGGGAGCTATGGCTACACCTTC. This encodes CASSQVVGSYGYTF.

In this sample, this clonotype turned up many times. The chain links TRBV5-1 to TRBJ2-7; a possible D gene is TRBD2 (6 bases). V lost 4 bases, J lost 3 bases, and 17 bases lay in between. Germline assignment: CDR1 SGHRS and CDR2 YFSETQ. The CDR3 extends over 15 amino acids. The CDR3 region is CASSPAGPRNYEQYF. CDR3 in DNA: TGCGCCAGCAGCCCGGCGGGGCCCCGAAACTACGAGCAGTACTTC.

This clonotype was observed many times. This chain joins TRBV9 and TRBJ2-7; 9 bases match TRBD2. The germline CDR1 and CDR2 sequences are SGDLS and YYNGEE. The CDR3 loop spans 16 amino acids. V gave up 3 bases and J gave up 2 bases; unmatched junction bases: 9. CDR3 residues: CASSAGGLAIPYEQYF. The CDR3 DNA reads TGTGCCAGCAGCGCTGGGGGACTAGCCATACCCTACGAGCAGTACTTC.

V is TRBV10-3 and J is TRBJ1-5; 7 bases match TRBD1. CDR1 and CDR2 (germline): ENHRY, SYGVKD. With 10 bases clipped from V and 3 bases from J, the junction kept 3 bases outside the gene matches. CDR3 size: 12 residues. CDR3 protein: CATGQPNQPQHF. CDR3 nucleotides: TGTGCCACGGGACAGCCCAATCAGCCCCAGCATTTT.